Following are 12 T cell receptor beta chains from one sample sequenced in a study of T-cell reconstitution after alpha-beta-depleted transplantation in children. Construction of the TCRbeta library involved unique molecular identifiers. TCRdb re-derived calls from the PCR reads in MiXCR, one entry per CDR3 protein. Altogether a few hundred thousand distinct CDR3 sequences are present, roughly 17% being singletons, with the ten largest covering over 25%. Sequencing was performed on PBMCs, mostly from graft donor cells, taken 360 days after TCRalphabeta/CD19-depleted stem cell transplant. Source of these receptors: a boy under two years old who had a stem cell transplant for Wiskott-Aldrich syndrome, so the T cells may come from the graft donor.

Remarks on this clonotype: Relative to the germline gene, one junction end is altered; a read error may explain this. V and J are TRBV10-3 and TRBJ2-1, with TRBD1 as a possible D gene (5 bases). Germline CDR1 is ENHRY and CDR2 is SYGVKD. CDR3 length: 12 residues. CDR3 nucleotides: TGTGCCATCAGTGAGTCGAAGCCTAAACAGGTCTTC. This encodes CAISESKPKQVF.

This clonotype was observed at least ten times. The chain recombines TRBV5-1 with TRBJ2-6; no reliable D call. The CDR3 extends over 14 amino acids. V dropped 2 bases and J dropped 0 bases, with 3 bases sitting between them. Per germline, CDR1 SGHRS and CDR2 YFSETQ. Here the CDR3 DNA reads TGCGCCAGCAGCTTCTTCTCTGGGGCCAACGTCCTGACTTTC. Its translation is CASSFFSGANVLTF.

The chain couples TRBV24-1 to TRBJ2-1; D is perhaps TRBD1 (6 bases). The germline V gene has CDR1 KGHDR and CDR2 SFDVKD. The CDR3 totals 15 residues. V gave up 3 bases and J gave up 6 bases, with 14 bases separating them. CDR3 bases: TGTGCCACCAGTGATCCTCGGGACAAGGCCAATGAGCAGTTCTTC. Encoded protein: CATSDPRDKANEQFF.

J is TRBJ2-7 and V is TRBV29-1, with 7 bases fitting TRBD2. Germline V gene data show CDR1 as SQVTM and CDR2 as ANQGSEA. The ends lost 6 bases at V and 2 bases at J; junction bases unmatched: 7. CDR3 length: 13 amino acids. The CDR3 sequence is CSVPGLGAYEQYF. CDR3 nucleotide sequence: TGCAGCGTCCCCGGACTAGGAGCCTACGAGCAGTACTTC.

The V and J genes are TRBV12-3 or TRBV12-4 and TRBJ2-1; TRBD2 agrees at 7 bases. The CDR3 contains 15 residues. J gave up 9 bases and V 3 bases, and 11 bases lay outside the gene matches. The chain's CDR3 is CASSLGGRGSGEQFF. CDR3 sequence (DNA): TGTGCCAGCAGTTTGGGCGGGAGAGGGTCAGGTGAGCAGTTCTTC.

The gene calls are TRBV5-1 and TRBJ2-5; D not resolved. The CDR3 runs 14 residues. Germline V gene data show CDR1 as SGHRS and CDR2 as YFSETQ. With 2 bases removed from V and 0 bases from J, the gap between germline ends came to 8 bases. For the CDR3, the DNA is TGCGCCAGCAGCTTCCTCGACAACCAAGAGACCCAGTACTTC. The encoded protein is CASSFLDNQETQYF.

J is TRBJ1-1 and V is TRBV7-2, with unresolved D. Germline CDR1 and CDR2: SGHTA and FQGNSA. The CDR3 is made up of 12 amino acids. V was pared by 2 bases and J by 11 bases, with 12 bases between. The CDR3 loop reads CASSLRAPRAFF. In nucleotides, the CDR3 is TGTGCCAGCAGCTTAAGGGCACCTCGGGCTTTCTTT.

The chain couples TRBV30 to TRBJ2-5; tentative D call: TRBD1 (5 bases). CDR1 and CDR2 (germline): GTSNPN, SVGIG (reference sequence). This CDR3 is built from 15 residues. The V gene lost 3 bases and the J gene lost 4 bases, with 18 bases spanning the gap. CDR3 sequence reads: CAWSPPMTVRETQYF. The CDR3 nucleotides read TGTGCCTGGAGCCCACCAATGACAGTTAGAGAGACCCAGTACTTC.

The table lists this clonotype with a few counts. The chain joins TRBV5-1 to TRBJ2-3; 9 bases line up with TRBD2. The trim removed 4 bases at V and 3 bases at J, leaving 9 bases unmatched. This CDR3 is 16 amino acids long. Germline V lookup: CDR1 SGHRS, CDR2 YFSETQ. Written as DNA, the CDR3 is TGCGCCAGCAGCCCTGGGTGGAGCGGGAGGACAGATACGCAGTATTTT. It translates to CASSPGWSGRTDTQYF.

The CDR3: CSVETDRESYGYTF. The CDR3 DNA reads TGCAGCGTTGAAACAGACAGGGAATCCTATGGCTACACCTTC. The rearrangement links TRBV29-1 to TRBJ1-2, with 7 bases identical to TRBD1. Germline V gives CDR1 SQVTM, CDR2 ANQGSEA. This CDR3 is built from 14 residues. Unmatched junction bases numbered 7, after V lost 2 bases and J lost 4 bases.

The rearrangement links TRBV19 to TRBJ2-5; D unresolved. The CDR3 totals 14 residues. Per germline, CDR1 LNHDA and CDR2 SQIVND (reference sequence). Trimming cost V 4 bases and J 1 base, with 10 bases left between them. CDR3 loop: CASSTGRIQETQYF. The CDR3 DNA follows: TGTGCCAGTAGTACCGGACGGATCCAAGAGACCCAGTACTTC.

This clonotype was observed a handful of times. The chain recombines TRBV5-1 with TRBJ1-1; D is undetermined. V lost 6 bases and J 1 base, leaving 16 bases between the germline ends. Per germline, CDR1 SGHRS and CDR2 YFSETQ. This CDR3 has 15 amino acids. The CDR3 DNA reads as TGCGCCAGCAAGCTACGGGCGTGGGGGAACACTGAAGCTTTCTTT. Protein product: CASKLRAWGNTEAFF.